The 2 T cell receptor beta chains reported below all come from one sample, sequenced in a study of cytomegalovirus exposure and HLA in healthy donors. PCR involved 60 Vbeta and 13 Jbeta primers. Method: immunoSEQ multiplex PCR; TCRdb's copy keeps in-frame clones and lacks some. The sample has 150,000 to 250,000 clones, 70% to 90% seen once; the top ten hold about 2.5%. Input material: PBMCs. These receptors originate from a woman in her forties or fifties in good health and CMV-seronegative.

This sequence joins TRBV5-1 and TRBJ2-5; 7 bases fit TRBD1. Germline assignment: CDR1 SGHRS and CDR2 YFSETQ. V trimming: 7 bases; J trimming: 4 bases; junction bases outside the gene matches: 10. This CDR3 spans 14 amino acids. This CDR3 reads CASDTGVNRETQYF. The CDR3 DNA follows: TGCGCCAGCGATACAGGGGTGAATAGAGAGACCCAGTACTTC.

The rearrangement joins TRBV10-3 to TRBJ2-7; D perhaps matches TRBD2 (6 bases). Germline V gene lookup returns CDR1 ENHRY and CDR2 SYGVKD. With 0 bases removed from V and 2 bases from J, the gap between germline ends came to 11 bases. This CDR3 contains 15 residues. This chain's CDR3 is CAISESERRAYEQYF. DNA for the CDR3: TGTGCCATCAGTGAGTCAGAAAGGAGGGCCTACGAGCAGTACTTC.